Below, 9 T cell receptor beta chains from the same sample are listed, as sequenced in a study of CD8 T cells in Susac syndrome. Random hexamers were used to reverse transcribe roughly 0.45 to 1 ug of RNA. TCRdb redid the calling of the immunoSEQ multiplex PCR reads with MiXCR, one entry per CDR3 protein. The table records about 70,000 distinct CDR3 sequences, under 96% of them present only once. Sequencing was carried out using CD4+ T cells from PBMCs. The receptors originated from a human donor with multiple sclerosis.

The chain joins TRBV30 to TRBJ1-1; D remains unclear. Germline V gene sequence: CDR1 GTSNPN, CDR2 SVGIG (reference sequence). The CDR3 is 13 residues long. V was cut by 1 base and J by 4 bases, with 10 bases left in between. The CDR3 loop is CAWSATQGTEAFF. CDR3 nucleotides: TGTGCCTGGAGTGCTACCCAAGGCACTGAAGCTTTCTTT.

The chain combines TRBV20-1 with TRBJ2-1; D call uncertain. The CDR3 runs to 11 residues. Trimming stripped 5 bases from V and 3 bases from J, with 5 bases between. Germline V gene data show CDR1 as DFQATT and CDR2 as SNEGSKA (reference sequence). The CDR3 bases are TGCAGTGCTGAACTCTACAATGAGCAGTTCTTC. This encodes CSAELYNEQFF.

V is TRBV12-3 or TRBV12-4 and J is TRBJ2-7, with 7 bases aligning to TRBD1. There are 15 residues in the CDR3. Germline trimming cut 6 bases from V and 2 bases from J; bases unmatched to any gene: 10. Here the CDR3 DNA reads TGTGCCAGCAGGCCCCCCACAGGGGTAGCCTACGAGCAGTACTTC. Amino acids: CASRPPTGVAYEQYF.

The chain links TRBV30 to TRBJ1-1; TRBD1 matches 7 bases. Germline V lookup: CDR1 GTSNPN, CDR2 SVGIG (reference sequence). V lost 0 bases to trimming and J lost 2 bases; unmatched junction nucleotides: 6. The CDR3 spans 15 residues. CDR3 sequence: CAWSVGTVANTEAFF. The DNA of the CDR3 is TGTGCCTGGAGTGTCGGGACAGTCGCAAACACTGAAGCTTTCTTT.

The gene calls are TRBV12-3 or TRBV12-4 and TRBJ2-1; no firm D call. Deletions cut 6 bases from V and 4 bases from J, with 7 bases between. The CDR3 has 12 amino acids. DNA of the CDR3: TGTGCCAGCAGCGGATTTTACAATGAGCAGTTCTTC. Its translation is CASSGFYNEQFF.

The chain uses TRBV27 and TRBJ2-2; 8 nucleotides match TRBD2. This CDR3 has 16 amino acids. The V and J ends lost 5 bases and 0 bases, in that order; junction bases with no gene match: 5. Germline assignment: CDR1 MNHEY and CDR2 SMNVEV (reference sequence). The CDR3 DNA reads TGTGCCAGCAGTGCCCGGGGGGGATCGAACACCGGGGAGCTGTTTTTT. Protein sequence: CASSARGGSNTGELFF.

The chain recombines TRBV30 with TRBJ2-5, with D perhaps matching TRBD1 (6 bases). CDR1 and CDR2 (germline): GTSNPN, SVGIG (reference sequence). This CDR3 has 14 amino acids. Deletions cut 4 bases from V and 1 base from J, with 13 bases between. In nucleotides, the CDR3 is TGTGCCTGGACTCCCTCGGACAGCCAAGAGACCCAGTACTTC. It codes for CAWTPSDSQETQYF.

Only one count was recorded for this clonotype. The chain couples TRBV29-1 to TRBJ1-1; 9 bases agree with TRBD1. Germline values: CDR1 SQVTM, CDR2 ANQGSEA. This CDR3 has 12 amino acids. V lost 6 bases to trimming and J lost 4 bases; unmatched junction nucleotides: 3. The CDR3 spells CSVATGGTEAFF. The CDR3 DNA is TGCAGCGTCGCGACAGGGGGCACTGAAGCTTTCTTT.

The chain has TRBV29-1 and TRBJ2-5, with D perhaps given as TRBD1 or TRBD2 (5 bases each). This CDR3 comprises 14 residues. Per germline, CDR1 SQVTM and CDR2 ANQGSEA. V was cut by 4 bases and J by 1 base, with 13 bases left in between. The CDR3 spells CSVAPEGRQETQYF. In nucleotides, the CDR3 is TGCAGCGTTGCCCCCGAGGGACGCCAAGAGACCCAGTACTTC. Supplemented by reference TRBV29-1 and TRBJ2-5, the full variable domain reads SAVISQKPSRDICQRGTSLTIQCQVDSQVTMMFWYRQQPGQSLTLIATANQGSEATYESGFVIDKFPISRPNLTFSTLTVSNMSPEDSSIYLCSVAPEGRQETQYFGPGTRLLVL.